The 21 T cell receptor beta chains below come from one sample, sequenced in a study of T cell changes during pregnancy in multiple sclerosis. Assay used: immunoSEQ multiplex PCR; TCRdb lists only in-frame clones, some missing. The sample shows 65,000 to 85,000 clones, 92% of them seen only once. Sequences were derived from CD4+ T cells from peripheral blood mononuclear cells, sampled after pregnancy. All receptors derive from a female donor with multiple sclerosis, enrolled in a pregnancy study.

The J gene is TRBJ2-1, the V gene TRBV18; TRBD1 matches at 9 bases. V shed 2 bases and J 4 bases; nucleotides not matched to a gene: 6. The CDR3 extends over 16 amino acids. Looked up from germline, CDR1 is KGHSH and CDR2 is LQKENI. In nucleotides, the CDR3 is TGTGCCAGCTCACCATTCGGGACAGGGATTTACAATGAGCAGTTCTTC. The encoded protein is CASSPFGTGIYNEQFF.

The chain couples TRBV7-8 to TRBJ2-7; maybe TRBD2 (6 bases). Germline CDR1 SGHVS, CDR2 FQNEAQ. The CDR3 covers 16 residues. V gave up 5 bases and J gave up 4 bases, with 21 bases separating them. The CDR3 DNA is TGTGCCAGCAGCCCCCGGGGGAGCTTCTCGGCTTACGAGCAGTACTTC. Translation gives CASSPRGSFSAYEQYF.

The chain is built from TRBV21-1 and TRBJ2-7; the table's D call, TRBD1, has no DNA check behind it. TRBV21-1 is classified as a pseudogene. This CDR3 has 15 amino acids. CDR3 nucleotides: TGTGCCAGCGGGTCAGCAGGGGTAGGGACCTACGAGCAGTACTTC. It translates to CASGSAGVGTYEQYF.

DNA of the CDR3: TGCGCCAGCAGCTTGGAAGCCTCTAGCGGGAGCTACGAGCAGTACTTC. Its translation: CASSLEASSGSYEQYF. The rearrangement joins TRBV5-1 to TRBJ2-7; 10 positions agree with TRBD2. CDR1 and CDR2 from the germline V gene are SGHRS and YFSETQ. This CDR3 has 16 residues. V shed 0 bases and J 3 bases; nucleotides not matched to a gene: 6.

The gene calls are TRBV7-9 and TRBJ1-1, with D perhaps matching TRBD1 (5 bases). The length of the CDR3 is 17 residues. Germline-derived CDR1 and CDR2 are SEHNR and FQNEAQ (reference sequence). The germline V and J ends were trimmed by 3 bases and 4 bases, with 21 bases remaining between them. CDR3 residues: CASSLGGTGTFSTEAFF. CDR3 coding DNA: TGTGCCAGCAGCTTGGGGGGGACCGGGACCTTTAGCACTGAAGCTTTCTTT.

The J gene is TRBJ2-2, the V gene TRBV2, with 7 bases matching TRBD1. V shed 6 bases, J shed 3 bases, and the junction held 4 bases outside the gene matches. Germline assignment: CDR1 SNHLY and CDR2 FYNNEI. The CDR3 has 14 amino acids. The CDR3 loop reads CASRKTGDTGELFF. In DNA form, the CDR3 reads TGTGCCAGCAGGAAAACAGGGGACACCGGGGAGCTGTTTTTT.

In DNA, the CDR3 is TGTGCCAGCAGCCCGCCTGGACAGGGGGCCGCCTACGAGCAGTACTTC. Its translation is CASSPPGQGAAYEQYF. V is TRBV4-2 and J is TRBJ2-7, with 11 bases matching TRBD1. This CDR3 has 16 amino acids. Germline V gene lookup returns CDR1 LGHNA and CDR2 YNFKEQ. V dropped 4 bases and J dropped 2; count of bases not matched to a gene: 7.

CDR3 DNA sequence: TGTGCCAGCAGCCAGGGGGCGCGGGTAGATACGCAGTATTTT. This translates into CASSQGARVDTQYF. The chain employs TRBV6-5 and TRBJ2-3; 8 bases match TRBD1. Per germline, CDR1 MNHEY and CDR2 SVGAGI. The CDR3 loop spans 14 amino acids. Trimming took 6 bases from V and 5 from J; bases not matched to a gene: 7.

This chain connects TRBV2 to TRBJ1-4, with a possible D match to TRBD1 (5 bases). CDR1 is SNHLY and CDR2 is FYNNEI in the germline V gene. V lost 7 bases to trimming and J lost 2 bases, with 17 bases between them. This CDR3 spans 16 amino acids. CDR3 amino acids: CASKKPAGSTNEKLFF. The CDR3 bases are TGTGCCAGCAAGAAACCTGCAGGGTCTACTAATGAAAAACTGTTTTTT. Using reference TRBV2 and TRBJ1-4 for the parts outside the CDR3, the full variable domain is EPEVTQTPSHQVTQMGQEVILRCVPISNHLYFYWYRQILGQKVEFLVSFYNNEISEKSEIFDDQFSVERPDGSNFTLKIRSTKLEDSAMYFCASKKPAGSTNEKLFFGSGTQLSVL.

The rearrangement links TRBV27 to TRBJ1-6; TRBD1 matches 7 bases. Trimming removed 4 bases from V and 13 bases from J; junction bases left unmatched: 4. Germline V gene data show CDR1 as MNHEY and CDR2 as SMNVEV (reference sequence). There are 12 residues in the CDR3. CDR3 nucleotides: TGTGCCAGCAGTTCCCACAGGGGTCCCCTCCACTTT. It yields the protein CASSSHRGPLHF.

This clone is categorized as medium-sized. The chain carries TRBV5-4 and TRBJ2-7, with 12 bases matching TRBD2. CDR1 is SGHNT, CDR2 YYREEE, per germline (reference sequence). The J segment lost 3 bases and the V segment lost 5 bases, leaving 3 bases of the junction unmatched. CDR3 length: 14 amino acids. CDR3 protein: CASRPTSGSYEQYF. The CDR3 DNA reads TGTGCCAGCAGGCCGACTAGCGGGAGCTACGAGCAGTACTTC.

The chain combines TRBV5-4 with TRBJ1-6; D is perhaps TRBD1 (5 bases). The CDR3 contains 17 residues. The germline CDR1 and CDR2 sequences are SGHNT and YYREEE (reference sequence). The germline V and J ends were trimmed by 4 bases and 11 bases, with 25 bases remaining between them. The CDR3 DNA sequence: TGTGCCAGCAGCCCCGGGAGGGCAGGTACCGGGACGCCACCCCTCCACTTT. Residues: CASSPGRAGTGTPPLHF.

The chain uses TRBV18 and TRBJ2-2, with D uncertain. Germline CDR1 reads KGHSH; CDR2 reads LQKENI. With 2 bases removed from V and 1 base from J, the gap between germline ends came to 11 bases. The CDR3 has 16 residues. CDR3 in DNA: TGTGCCAGCTCACCATTCCCTTGGCAGAACACCGGGGAGCTGTTTTTT. This codes for CASSPFPWQNTGELFF.

This chain links TRBV5-5 with TRBJ2-2, with D tentatively TRBD2 (5 bases). The CDR3 is 14 amino acids. The V gene lost 1 base and the J gene lost 5 bases, with 9 bases spanning the gap. Germline lookup yields CDR1 SGHKS and CDR2 YYEKEE (reference sequence). CDR3 in DNA: TGTGCCAGCAGCTTGCGTGGAGGAACCGGGGAGCTGTTTTTT. Encoded protein: CASSLRGGTGELFF.

This chain joins TRBV7-6 and TRBJ2-3, with 7 bases fitting TRBD1. V lost 1 base to trimming and J lost 2 bases; unmatched junction nucleotides: 6. Germline-derived CDR1 and CDR2 are SGHVS and FNYEAQ. The CDR3 length is 16 residues. The CDR3 sequence is CASSLVGTDFTDTQYF. CDR3 coding DNA: TGTGCCAGCAGCTTAGTCGGGACAGATTTCACAGATACGCAGTATTTT. The variable domain in full, with the rest retrieved from reference TRBV7-6 and TRBJ2-3, is GAGVSQSPRYKVTKRGQDVALRCDPISGHVSLYWYRQALGQGPEFLTYFNYEAQQDKSGLPNDRFSAERPEGSISTLTIQRTEQRDSAMYRCASSLVGTDFTDTQYFGPGTRLTVL.

The rearrangement uses TRBV29-1 and TRBJ1-2; the D is unclear. Trimming left V 7 bases short and J 3 bases short, with 12 bases between. There are 12 residues in the CDR3. Germline CDR1 SQVTM, CDR2 ANQGSEA. CDR3 DNA: TGCAGCGCCGATGCCCCGGACTATGGCTACACCTTC. Its translation is CSADAPDYGYTF.

The chain is built from TRBV30 and TRBJ1-1, with D possibly TRBD1 on 5 matching bases. The V end was cut by 3 bases, the J end by 4 bases, with 12 bases between. The CDR3 is made up of 13 amino acids. Germline V lookup: CDR1 GTSNPN, CDR2 SVGIG (reference sequence). The CDR3 protein is CAWRRQGPTEAFF. In DNA, the CDR3 is TGTGCCTGGAGACGTCAGGGCCCCACTGAAGCTTTCTTT.

V gene TRBV10-3 combines with J gene TRBJ1-4; D remains unclear. This CDR3 is 14 amino acids long. Trimming took off 2 bases at V and 8 bases at J, with 12 bases between the two ends. Germline V CDR1 and CDR2: ENHRY, SYGVKD. In DNA, the CDR3 is TGTGCCATCAGTGAGAAGTCAGGAGGAGAAAAACTGTTTTTT. This translates into CAISEKSGGEKLFF.

This chain joins TRBV6-1 and TRBJ2-3; perhaps TRBD2 as D (6 bases). V was cut by 6 bases and J by 3 bases, with 13 bases left in between. Germline assignment: CDR1 MNHNS and CDR2 SASEGT. This CDR3 comprises 14 residues. The CDR3 is CASRVGGITDTQYF. The CDR3 DNA follows: TGTGCCAGCAGAGTGGGAGGTATAACAGATACGCAGTATTTT.

The chain joins TRBV6-1 to TRBJ1-5; tentatively, D is TRBD1 (5 bases). The V gene lost 2 bases and the J gene lost 1 base, with 12 bases spanning the gap. CDR3 size: 16 residues. Germline V gives CDR1 MNHNS, CDR2 SASEGT. The CDR3 DNA follows: TGTGCCAGCAGTGAAATCGGGGGAACAAGCAATCAGCCCCAGCATTTT. Protein: CASSEIGGTSNQPQHF.

DNA for the CDR3: TGCGCCAGCAGCACAACCAGGGGGGCCGAGACCCAGTACTTC. Protein sequence: CASSTTRGAETQYF. The chain couples TRBV5-1 to TRBJ2-5, with a tentative D call TRBD1 (7 bases). CDR1 is SGHRS, CDR2 YFSETQ, per germline. Trimming took off 4 bases at V and 5 bases at J, with 15 bases between the two ends. The CDR3 loop spans 14 amino acids.